This T cell receptor (beta chain) was identified during a study of cytomegalovirus exposure and HLA in healthy donors. Whole-study results and caveats: According to the study, roughly 180 TCR beta chains were cytomegalovirus-associated. Certain sequence variants were highly shared and formed a cluster, and this cluster was likely a sequencing artifact.

Despite likely unrecorded immune exposures, the donors were nominally healthy at the time of sampling. In regard to this clone: Its antigen remains unidentified.

The PCR was carried out with 60 Vbeta primers and 13 Jbeta primers. Only in-frame clones appear in the TCRdb table, and some are missing; sequencing was by immunoSEQ multiplex PCR. This sample has approximately 80,000 clones, with roughly 73% found just once. Sample: PBMCs. The sequence was obtained from a woman aged 40 to 50 in good health and CMV-seropositive.

CDR3 DNA sequence: TGTGCCAGCAGTCGGAGCGGGAGAAGAAGAGAGACCCAGTACTTC. It codes for CASSRSGRRRETQYF. The chain joins TRBV28 to TRBJ2-5; 8 nucleotides align to TRBD2. This CDR3 has 15 residues. CDR1 is MDHEN and CDR2 is SYDVKM in the germline V gene. The V segment lost 5 bases and the J segment 4 bases; nucleotides outside the gene matches: 9.